The clone carrying this TCR beta chain was observed many times. TCR beta VDJ and CDR3 were profiled, and genomic DNA was the template. TCRdb itself ran the reads through MiXCR, one entry per CDR3 protein. The profile shows about 130,000 distinct CDR3 sequences, 48% of them singletons. The V and J ends lost 2 bases and 11 bases, in that order; junction bases with no gene match: 5. The CDR3 spans 13 residues. The germline gives CDR1 LGHNA, CDR2 YSLEER. The record originates from a study of CD8+CD57+ T cells in acquired aplastic anemia. This receptor was identified in a human donor in good health, serving as a control. The sequenced material came from sorted CD4+, CD8+, or CD8+CD57+ T cells (not recorded which) from PBMCs. This sequence joins TRBV4-3 and TRBJ1-1; TRBD1 matches at 10 bases. The CDR3 loop reads CASSQWTGGAAFF. The CDR3 region has the DNA TGCGCCAGCAGCCAATGGACAGGGGGAGCGGCTTTCTTT.